This T cell receptor (beta chain) was observed in a study of metastatic and nonmetastatic thyroid tumors. Original processing methods: Variation in CDR3 across clinicopathological groups served as the basis for constructing a distant-metastasis classifier in papillary thyroid cancer. TCRdb re-clonotyped the PCR reads through MiXCR. In this record, the V and J calls reflect TCRdb's handling and not the investigators' own analysis. The table shows some 60,000 clones, with roughly 30% occurring only once. V lost 1 base, J lost 1 base, and 10 bases lay in between. CDR1 SEHNR and CDR2 FQNEAQ come from the germline V gene (reference sequence). The CDR3 contains 15 residues. This clone qualifies as medium-sized (0.01 to 0.1%). The entire patient cohort was treatment-naive prior to thyroid surgery.

The chain links TRBV7-9 to TRBJ2-5, with D perhaps TRBD1 (6 bases). This sequence was found in a female donor with papillary thyroid cancer or a benign thyroid nodule (not recorded which). Some clones in this sample may be carry-over from other donors' samples. Sequenced sample: blood. The CDR3 region is CASSLEVDSQETQYF. The CDR3 region has the DNA TGTGCCAGCAGCTTAGAGGTGGACAGCCAAGAGACCCAGTACTTC.